This T cell receptor beta chain was recorded in a study of early T cells in non-severe SARS-CoV-2 infection. By proportion, this clonotype is medium-sized. TCRdb redid the calling of the 5' RACE reads with MiXCR, one entry per CDR3 protein. This sample has some 52,000 distinct CDR3 sequences; approximately 8% occur once, and the top ten carry roughly 8.8%. V trimming: 2 bases; J trimming: 8 bases; junction bases outside the gene matches: 4. The CDR3 runs 13 residues. From germline, CDR1 is KGHSH and CDR2 LQKENI. Sequenced: whole blood. This TCR derives from an adult who was a healthcare worker with PCR-confirmed SARS-CoV-2 infection or an uninfected control (not recorded which). The chain uses TRBV18 and TRBJ2-3, with 7 bases identical to TRBD1. The CDR3, as DNA: TGTGCCAGCTCACCAAAGGGGGCCGGTACGCAGTATTTT. It codes for CASSPKGAGTQYF.